The present T cell receptor (beta chain) was sequenced within a study of blood T cell repertoires in COVID-19. Across the study: Whether acute or convalescent, the COVID-19 samples came from the United States, Italy and Spain.

Recruitment covered some 25 US areas and drew participants whose ages spanned 18 to 89 years. The CDR3 runs 13 residues. V lost 2 bases to trimming and J lost 1 base, with 8 bases between them. Germline V gene lookup returns CDR1 SQVTM and CDR2 ANQGSEA. In the source study's methods: Reference gene primers were amplified, and this amplification served to estimate nucleated cell counts. Some clones are missing from TCRdb's copy, which holds only in-frame ones; the method was immunoSEQ multiplex PCR. D and trimming were read from the DNA, whereas the V and J calls and clone size are those reported in that table. The sample consists of under 350,000 clones, around 85% of them appearing once.

The chain links TRBV29-1 to TRBJ1-1, with a weak D call TRBD1 (5 bases). The sequence derives from a middle-aged woman with acute COVID-19. What was sequenced was PBMCs or T cells enriched from blood (not recorded which). CDR3 protein: CSVERGGNTEAFF. The CDR3 DNA reads as TGCAGCGTTGAAAGGGGAGGGAACACTGAAGCTTTCTTT.